A single count supports the clone carrying this T cell receptor beta chain. Germline V gene sequence: CDR1 SGDLS, CDR2 YYNGEE. V was trimmed by 4 bases and J by 7 bases, leaving 21 bases between them. The CDR3 is made up of 15 amino acids. This specimen comes from a study of follicular helper T cells after annual influenza vaccination. Clones were read by immunoSEQ multiplex PCR, and TCRdb kept only the in-frame ones, dropping some. The table shows about 5,200 clones, with around nine tenths occurring only once. As to time point: 2013-2014 season, 7 days after vaccination. ICOS+CD38+ and ICOS-CD38- fractions were sorted from non-naive CD4+CXCR5+PD-1+ cells.

This specimen consisted of CXCR5+ CD38- circulating T follicular helper cells from blood, obtained 7 days after influenza vaccination. Subset defined: circulating Tfh, non-naive CD4+CXCR5+PD-1+ (ICOS+CD38+ or ICOS-CD38-). V and J are TRBV9 and TRBJ2-7; D is perhaps TRBD2 (6 bases). This clonotype was obtained from an adult who received the influenza vaccine. CDR3 residues: CASSSRLGDVSEQYF. CDR3 sequence (DNA): TGTGCCAGCAGCTCCCGACTAGGAGATGTCTCGGAGCAGTACTTC.